This passage covers 6 T cell receptor beta chains from one sample sequenced in a study of blood T cell repertoires in COVID-19. Clones were read by immunoSEQ multiplex PCR, and TCRdb kept only the in-frame ones, dropping some. This table has 100,000 to 150,000 clones, about four fifths appearing once. Sequenced sample: peripheral blood. These receptors were obtained from a man between 60 and 70 years old with acute or convalescent COVID-19.

V and J are TRBV30 and TRBJ1-5; D might be TRBD1 (6 bases). Germline V gene data show CDR1 as GTSNPN and CDR2 as SVGIG (reference sequence). The CDR3 consists of 13 residues. Trimming pared 1 base from V and 5 bases from J, leaving 9 bases between. DNA for the CDR3: TGTGCCTGGAGTGCCAGGGGTGATCAGCCCCAGCATTTT. Protein: CAWSARGDQPQHF.

The CDR3, as DNA: TGTGCCAGCAGGGGGACAGGGGGGGTAGGTAACTATGGCTACACCTTC. Translating it yields CASRGTGGVGNYGYTF. The chain carries TRBV28 and TRBJ1-2; TRBD1 matches at 11 bases. Per germline, CDR1 MDHEN and CDR2 SYDVKM. V shed 6 bases and J 1 base; nucleotides not matched to a gene: 7. The CDR3 spans 16 residues.

V and J are TRBV30 and TRBJ2-3; D remains unclear. The CDR3 contains 12 residues. Germline V gene data show CDR1 as GTSNPN and CDR2 as SVGIG (reference sequence). V was pared by 3 bases and J by 6 bases, with 10 bases between. The CDR3 DNA follows: TGTGCCTGGAGCCCGGCGGAGGATACGCAGTATTTT. This gives the protein CAWSPAEDTQYF.

This clone came up once. This chain joins TRBV5-1 and TRBJ1-1; no definite D call. CDR3 size: 16 residues. From germline, CDR1 is SGHRS and CDR2 YFSETQ. The V end lost 4 bases, the J end lost 5 bases, and 21 bases lay between the germline ends. As DNA, the CDR3 is TGCGCCAGCAGCCCCCCGATAGGAGGGCCGGTTACTGAAGCTTTCTTT. Its translation: CASSPPIGGPVTEAFF.

The chain joins TRBV28 to TRBJ1-1; 10 bases are a match to TRBD1. Germline V gene sequence: CDR1 MDHEN, CDR2 SYDVKM. The CDR3 totals 15 residues. The J segment lost 3 bases and the V segment lost 5 bases, leaving 6 bases of the junction unmatched. The CDR3 region is CASSPTDRGYTEAFF. The CDR3, as DNA: TGTGCCAGCAGTCCGACGGACAGGGGGTACACTGAAGCTTTCTTT.

The rearrangement joins TRBV6-5 to TRBJ2-5, with a possible D match to TRBD1 (5 bases). CDR1 and CDR2 (germline): MNHEY, SVGAGI. V was trimmed by 4 bases and J by 1 base, leaving 16 bases between them. The length of the CDR3 is 16 residues. The CDR3 region is CASSSAQMGPQETQYF. The DNA for the CDR3 is TGTGCCAGCAGTTCCGCCCAAATGGGGCCCCAAGAGACCCAGTACTTC.